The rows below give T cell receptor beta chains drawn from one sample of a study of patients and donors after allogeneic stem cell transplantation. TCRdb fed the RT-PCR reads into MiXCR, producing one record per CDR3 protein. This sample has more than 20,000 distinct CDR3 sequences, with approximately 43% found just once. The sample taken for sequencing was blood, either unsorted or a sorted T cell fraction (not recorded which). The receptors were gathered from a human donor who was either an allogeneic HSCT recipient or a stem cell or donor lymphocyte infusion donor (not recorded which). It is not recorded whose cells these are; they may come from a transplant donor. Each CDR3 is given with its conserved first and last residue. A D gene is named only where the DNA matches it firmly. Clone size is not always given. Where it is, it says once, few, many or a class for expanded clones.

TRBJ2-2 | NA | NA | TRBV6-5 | TGTGCCAGCAGACCAGGGTCGGGCACCGGGGAGCTGTTTTTT | CASRPGSGTGELFF
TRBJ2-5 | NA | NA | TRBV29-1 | TGCAGCGTTGAGGGGACACGGAGAGTGGAGACCCAGTACTTC | CSVEGTRRVETQYF
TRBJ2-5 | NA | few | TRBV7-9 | TGTGCCAGCAGCGGCCGGGGATACCAAGAGACCCAGTACTTC | CASSGRGYQETQYF
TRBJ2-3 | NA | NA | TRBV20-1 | TGCAGTGCTAGGAGCGGTGAAATGCCAGATACGCAGTATTTT | CSARSGEMPDTQYF
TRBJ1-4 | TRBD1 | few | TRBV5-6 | TGTGCCAGCAGCCGACTCTGGACAGGGAGTAATGAAAAACTGTTTTTT | CASSRLWTGSNEKLFF
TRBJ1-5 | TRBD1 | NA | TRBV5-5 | TGTGCCAGCAGCTTCACAGGGGCCCCCGGATCAACCCAGCATTTT | CASSFTGAPGSTQHF
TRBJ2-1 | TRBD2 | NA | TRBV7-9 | TGTGCCAGCAGCCCCAGGACTAGCGGGGCCTACAATGAGCAGTTCTTC | CASSPRTSGAYNEQFF
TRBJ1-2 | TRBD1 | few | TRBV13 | TGTGCCAGCAGCTTTGGACAGGGGGGAAACTATGGCTACACCTTC | CASSFGQGGNYGYTF
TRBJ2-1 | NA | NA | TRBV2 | TGTGCCAGCAGTGATTTCTACCGTAGCTCCTACAATGAGCAGTTCTTC | CASSDFYRSSYNEQFF
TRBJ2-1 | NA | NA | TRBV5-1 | TGCGCCAGCAGCTTGATAGGGGCGGGGACGATCAATGAGCAGTTCTTC | CASSLIGAGTINEQFF
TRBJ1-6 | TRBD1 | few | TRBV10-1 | TGCGCCAGCCGAGGGGGCGCTGGGTCACCCCTCCACTTT | CASRGGAGSPLHF
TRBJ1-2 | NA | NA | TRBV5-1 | TGCGCCAGCAGCTCGGCCGGTGACTACACCTTC | CASSSAGDYTF
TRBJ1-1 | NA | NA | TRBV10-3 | TGTGCCACCGGGGCCTTGAACACTGAAGCTTTCTTT | CATGALNTEAFF
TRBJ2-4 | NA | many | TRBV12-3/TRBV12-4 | TGTGCCAGCAGCCTAGAAAACATTCAGTACTTC | CASSLENIQYF
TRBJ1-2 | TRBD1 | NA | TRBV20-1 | TGCAGTGCTAAGAAGGACAGGAACTATGGCTACACCTTC | CSAKKDRNYGYTF
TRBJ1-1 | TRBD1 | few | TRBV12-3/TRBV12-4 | TGTGCCAGCAGTTTGCTGGGTTACAGGGGGCGGTTGGGCACTGAAGCTTTCTTT | CASSLLGYRGRLGTEAFF
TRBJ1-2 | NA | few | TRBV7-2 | TGTGTCAGCAGCTTCGGAGGGAGGGGAACTAATGGCTACACCTTC | CVSSFGGRGTNGYTF
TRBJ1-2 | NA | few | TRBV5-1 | TGCGCCAGCAGCCCCAGGACCCAGACATCGGGCTACACCTTC | CASSPRTQTSGYTF
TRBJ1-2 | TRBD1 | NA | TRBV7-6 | TGTGCCAGCAGCTCCCAGGGGGACGGCTACACCTTC | CASSSQGDGYTF
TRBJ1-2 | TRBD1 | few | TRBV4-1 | TGCGCCAGCAGCTATTGGACAGGGCGCGGCTACACCTTC | CASSYWTGRGYTF
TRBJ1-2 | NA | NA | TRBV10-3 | TGTGCCATCAGGTCCCACCCGATGACTAACTATGGCTACACCTTC | CAIRSHPMTNYGYTF
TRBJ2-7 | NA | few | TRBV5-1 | TGCGCCAGCAGCTTGGCCAGGGAACCGAGCTACGAGCAGTACTTC | CASSLAREPSYEQYF
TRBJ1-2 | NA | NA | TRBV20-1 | TGCAGTGCTCCGGCGGGGGCAGGGGTCACTGGCTACACCTTC | CSAPAGAGVTGYTF